A selection of T cell receptor beta chains follows, all from one sample in a study of blood T cell repertoires in COVID-19. The data were produced by immunoSEQ multiplex PCR, yet TCRdb's version contains in-frame clones alone and is incomplete. The repertoire holds roughly 200,000 clones, with around nine tenths as singletons. The sequencing sample was made of peripheral blood. These receptors all stem from a man in his 60s with acute or convalescent COVID-19. Each CDR3 is given with its conserved first and last residue.

TRBV2	TRBJ2-1	CASSEGAGSYNEQFF
TRBV27	TRBJ1-5	CASSLGHPLSNQPQHF
TRBV5-5	TRBJ2-4	CASSLGPPRGRLNIQYF
TRBV5-1	TRBJ1-2	CASSLERQGWDYGYTF
TRBV4-1	TRBJ2-1	CASSQEGYLRGEQFF
TRBV19	TRBJ1-1	CASSLGQGRMNTEAFF
TRBV19	TRBJ2-6	CASSGRERAGANVLTF
TRBV3-1/TRBV3-2	TRBJ2-3	CASSQLGGATDTQYF
TRBV27	TRBJ2-1	CASSSRLGDTYNEQFF
TRBV5-1	TRBJ2-7	CASSLAGQGYEQYF
TRBV5-5	TRBJ1-6	CASSFSAGRFGSPLHF
TRBV7-9	TRBJ2-2	CARSPTANTGELFF
TRBV2	TRBJ1-5	CASSIGQYNQPQHF
TRBV9	TRBJ2-1	CASSTSGGAQNEQFF
TRBV12-5	TRBJ2-3	CARRGQGEDTQYF
TRBV5-8	TRBJ2-7	CASSPYRTGSWEQYF
TRBV5-5	TRBJ1-2	CASSPDSWGYTF
TRBV7-9	TRBJ1-1	CASSLGTGRVF
TRBV5-6	TRBJ1-5	CASSYGQTNQPQHF
TRBV30	TRBJ1-3	CAWSSGSPSGNTIYF
TRBV5-1	TRBJ2-6	CASSYAQGAGANVLTF
TRBV9	TRBJ2-7	CASSVGAGETYEQYF
TRBV6-1	TRBJ2-3	CASSEPTAGATDTQYF
TRBV5-1	TRBJ2-2	CASSSGTPNTGELFF
TRBV6-2/TRBV6-3	TRBJ2-7	CASSLVDRVGSYEQYF
TRBV7-2	TRBJ2-1	CASRTTGFGLSSYNEQFF
TRBV6-5	TRBJ1-5	CASSYDTRGPGPQHF
TRBV5-1	TRBJ2-7	CASSLFPGLDEQYF
TRBV19	TRBJ1-2	CASSIVHRGQGYTF
TRBV9	TRBJ1-2	CASSASRVGDRLAYGYTF
TRBV5-3	TRBJ2-2	CARRDQWTGAGTGELFF
TRBV7-6	TRBJ2-6	CASSLRGLGANVLTF
TRBV6-5	TRBJ2-2	CASSYEATGELFF
TRBV2	TRBJ2-5	CASRAWGGLEETQYF
TRBV24-1	TRBJ1-2	CATSGGPGRDYGYTF
TRBV2	TRBJ2-4	CASSGGLAKNIQYF
TRBV15	TRBJ1-5	CATQGQGVTFSNQPQHF
TRBV7-2	TRBJ2-3	CASSLRGSDTQYF
TRBV4-2	TRBJ1-3	CASSQSQDRGNTIYF
TRBV5-4	TRBJ1-1	CASSGATTNTEAFF
TRBV5-6	TRBJ2-7	CASSSGEYEQYF
TRBV6-1	TRBJ2-7	CASSGYRGTGANEQYF
TRBV5-1	TRBJ2-3	CASGFGEGLGGSTDTQYF
TRBV19	TRBJ1-5	CAIADRGNQPQHF
TRBV5-6	TRBJ1-4	CASSFRGYGEKLFF
TRBV2	TRBJ1-1	CASSEAGRGPRTEAFF
TRBV5-5	TRBJ1-1	CASSVGQRMNTEAFF
TRBV9	TRBJ2-7	CASSVGQGAYEQYF
TRBV7-2	TRBJ1-1	CASRRSGTGVTEAFF